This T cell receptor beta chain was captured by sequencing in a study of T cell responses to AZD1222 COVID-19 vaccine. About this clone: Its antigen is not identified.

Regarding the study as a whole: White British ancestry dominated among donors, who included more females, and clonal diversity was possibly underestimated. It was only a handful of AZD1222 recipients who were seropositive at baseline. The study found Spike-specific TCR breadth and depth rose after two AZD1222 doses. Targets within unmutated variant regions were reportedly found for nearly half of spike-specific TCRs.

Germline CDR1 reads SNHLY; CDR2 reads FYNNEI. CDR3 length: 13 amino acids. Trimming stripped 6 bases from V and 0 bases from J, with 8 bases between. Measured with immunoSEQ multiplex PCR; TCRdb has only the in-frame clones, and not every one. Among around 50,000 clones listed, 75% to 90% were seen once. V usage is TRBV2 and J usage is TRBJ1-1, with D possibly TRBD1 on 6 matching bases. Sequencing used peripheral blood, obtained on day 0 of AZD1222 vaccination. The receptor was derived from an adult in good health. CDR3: CASRGQLNTEAFF. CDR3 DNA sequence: TGTGCCAGCAGAGGACAGCTGAACACTGAAGCTTTCTTT.